This T cell receptor beta chain was found in a study of monozygotic twins with inflammatory bowel disease (dated by TCRdb to 2018 to 2020). For the wider study: In total, about 30 monozygotic twin pairs made up the full study: 19 Danish pairs, all IBD-discordant, plus nine German pairs, of which four were IBD-concordant and five were IBD-discordant. Each individual had, on average, about 151 000 unique TCRalpha sequences and 181 000 unique TCRbeta sequences available for analysis. Within discordant pairs, disease-associated traits were sought mainly by comparing IBD patients with their genetically identical healthy co-twins. General study outcomes and caveats: Measured by the inverse Simpson index, TCRbeta repertoire diversity was lower in IBD patients than in their healthy co-twins. Repertoire similarity did not differ between concordant and discordant twins, possibly due to limited statistical power. The analysis was unable to tell apart different T cell subtypes. Fewer clonotypes were shared with other individuals by IBD patients than by healthy twins, most markedly in patients showing signs of disease activity. Because patients received different immunosuppressive treatments, the repertoires may have picked up extra background noise and variability between individuals. The results gave no support for a single strong signal or clonotype linked to IBD.

A remark on this clonotype: Which antigen it targets is not known.

For CDR1 and CDR2, the germline V gene lists SGHAT and FQNNGV. The CDR3 runs 17 residues from the cysteine to the phenylalanine. The protein alone is recorded here. Library preparation employed 5' RACE. Each TCR library was prepared from roughly 3.5 ug of total RNA. For each sample, cDNA synthesis was carried out in eight separate reactions using SMARTScribe reverse transcriptase. During cDNA synthesis, template switching was used to introduce unique molecular identifiers that contained a 6-nucleotide sample barcode. TCRalpha and TCRbeta cDNA was amplified by two nested PCRs of around 16 and 10 cycles, with bead purification after each PCR. Before amplification, the cDNA was treated with uracil DNA-glycosylase and purified using the QIAquick PCR purification kit. In the second PCR, Illumina TruSeq-compatible adapters and sample-specific barcodes were added. Library quality and concentration were checked on TapeStation and Qubit, and libraries were pooled at around 4.9 ng each. The pooled libraries were sequenced with 2 x 100 bp reads and custom sequencing primers on an Illumina HiSeq2500 single-index Rapid Run. The paper's data handling went like this. MiGEC version 1.2.6 was used for UMI-based consensus assembly, which corrected PCR and sequencing errors. MiXCR version 2.1.1 was used for V(D)J alignment, clonotype assembly and CDR3 extraction. To normalise gene usage, clonotype sharing and MAIT/NKT TCR abundance, the top 1000, 10 000 and 20 000 clonotypes in each sample were analysed. After downsampling to 27 000 UMIs, diversity was calculated as the inverse Simpson index using the vegan R package. Paired Mann-Whitney U tests on discordant twin pairs were used, with Benjamini-Hochberg multiple-testing correction. The reads underwent TCRdb reprocessing, giving one record for each CDR3 protein sequence and no DNA. TCRdb's processing, not the authors', yielded these V and J calls. Per the sample table, the count is around 400,000 distinct CDR3 sequences. Jointly, the top ten make up around 2.5% of the sample.

From each donor, a roughly 2.5 ml peripheral blood sample was drawn into PAXgene tubes and stored at -80 degrees C. Without T cell sorting, total RNA was isolated from whole blood using the PAXgene blood miRNA kit on an automated QIAcube. Peripheral blood from monozygotic twin pairs concordant or discordant for inflammatory bowel disease was subjected to deep TCRalpha and TCRbeta repertoire profiling with unique molecular barcoding. Smoking habits were recorded for all twin pairs, and each individual was classified as a current, former or never smoker. This clonotype originated in a human donor with ulcerative colitis or Crohn's disease, or a healthy co-twin of an affected twin (not recorded which). The sequencing input was blood. This receptor chain uses TRBV11-2 and TRBJ2-3; absent DNA, TCRdb's TRBD1 call cannot be checked. The CDR3 in this case is CASSQGTRGASTDTQYF.